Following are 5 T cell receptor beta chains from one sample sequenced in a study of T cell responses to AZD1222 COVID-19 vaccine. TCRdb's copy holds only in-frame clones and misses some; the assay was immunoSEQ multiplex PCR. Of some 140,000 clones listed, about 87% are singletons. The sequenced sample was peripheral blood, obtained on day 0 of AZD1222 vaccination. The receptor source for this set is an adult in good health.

CDR3 sequence (DNA): TGTGCCAGCAGCCGCGGGGGAGGTGAAAAACTGTTTTTT. Amino acid sequence: CASSRGGGEKLFF. The chain couples TRBV7-9 to TRBJ1-4; possible D gene TRBD1, 5 bases. Trimming left V 5 bases short and J 7 bases short, with 11 bases between. The CDR3 length is 13 residues. Germline V CDR1 and CDR2: SEHNR, FQNEAQ (reference sequence). Based on the CDR3 plus reference TRBV7-9 and TRBJ1-4, the full variable domain is DTGVSQNPRHKITKRGQNVTFRCDPISEHNRLYWYRQTLGQGPEFLTYFQNEAQLEKSRLLSDRFSAERPKGSFSTLEIQRTEQGDSAMYLCASSRGGGEKLFFGSGTQLSVL.

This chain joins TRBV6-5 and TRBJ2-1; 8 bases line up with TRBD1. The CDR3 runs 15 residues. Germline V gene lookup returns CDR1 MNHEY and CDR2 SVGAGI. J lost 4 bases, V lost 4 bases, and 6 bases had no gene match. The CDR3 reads CASSSTGDLYNEQFF. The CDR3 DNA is TGTGCCAGCAGTTCGACAGGGGATCTTTACAATGAGCAGTTCTTC.

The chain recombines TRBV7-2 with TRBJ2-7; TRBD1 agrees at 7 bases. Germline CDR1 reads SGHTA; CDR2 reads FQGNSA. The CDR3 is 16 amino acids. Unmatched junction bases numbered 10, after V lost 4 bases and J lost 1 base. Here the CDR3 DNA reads TGTGCCAGCAGCTCTCCCGCCCGACAGGGATCCTACGAGCAGTACTTC. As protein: CASSSPARQGSYEQYF.

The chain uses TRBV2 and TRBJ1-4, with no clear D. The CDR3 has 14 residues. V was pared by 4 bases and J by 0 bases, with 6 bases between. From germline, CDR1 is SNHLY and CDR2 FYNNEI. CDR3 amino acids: CASSGPSTNEKLFF. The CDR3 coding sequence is TGTGCCAGCAGTGGGCCTTCAACTAATGAAAAACTGTTTTTT.

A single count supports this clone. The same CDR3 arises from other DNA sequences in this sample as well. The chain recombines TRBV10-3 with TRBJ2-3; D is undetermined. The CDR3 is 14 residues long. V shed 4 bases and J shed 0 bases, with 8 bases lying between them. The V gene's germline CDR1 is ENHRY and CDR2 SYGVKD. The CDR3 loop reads CAISGALSTDTQYF. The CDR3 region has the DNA TGTGCCATCAGTGGCGCGTTAAGCACAGATACGCAGTATTTT.